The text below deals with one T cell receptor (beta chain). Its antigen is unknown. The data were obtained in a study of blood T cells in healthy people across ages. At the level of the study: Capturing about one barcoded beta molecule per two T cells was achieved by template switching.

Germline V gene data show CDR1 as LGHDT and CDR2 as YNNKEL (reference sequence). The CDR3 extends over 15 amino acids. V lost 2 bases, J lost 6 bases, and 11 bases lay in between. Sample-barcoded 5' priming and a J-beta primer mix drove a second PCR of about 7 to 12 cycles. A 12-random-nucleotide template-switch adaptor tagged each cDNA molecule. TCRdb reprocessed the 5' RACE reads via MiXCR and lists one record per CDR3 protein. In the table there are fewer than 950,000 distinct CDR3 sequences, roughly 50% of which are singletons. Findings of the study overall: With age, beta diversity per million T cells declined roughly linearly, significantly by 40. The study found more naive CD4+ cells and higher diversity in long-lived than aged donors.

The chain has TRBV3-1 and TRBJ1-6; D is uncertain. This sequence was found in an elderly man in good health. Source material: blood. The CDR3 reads CASSQLPTSNSPLHF. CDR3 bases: TGTGCCAGCAGCCAACTACCCACTTCTAATTCACCCCTCCACTTT.